Shown below are 3 T cell receptor beta chains from a single sample sequenced in a study of blood T cell repertoires in COVID-19. Generated by immunoSEQ multiplex PCR, the TCRdb table keeps only in-frame clones and is missing some. The table includes 330,000 or so clones, around 90% detected once. The sequencing input was peripheral blood. The source is a man aged 25-45 years with COVID-19, enrolled during active disease.

This chain uses TRBV6-5 with TRBJ1-1; D unclear. The CDR3 contains 14 residues. Germline V lookup: CDR1 MNHEY, CDR2 SVGAGI. V gave up 7 bases and J gave up 7 bases, with 19 bases separating them. In DNA form, the CDR3 reads TGTGCCAGCAAGAGAAGGGAGCAAAGAAATGAAGCTTTCTTT. This sequence encodes CASKRREQRNEAFF.

The chain carries TRBV6-1 and TRBJ2-1; D perhaps matches TRBD2 (6 bases). Trimming left V 2 bases short and J 0 bases short, with 11 bases between. The CDR3 totals 16 residues. Per germline, CDR1 MNHNS and CDR2 SASEGT. For the CDR3, the DNA is TGTGCCAGCAGTGAACAGGGACTGAGCTCCTACAATGAGCAGTTCTTC. Translating gives CASSEQGLSSYNEQFF.

CDR3 nucleotides: TGTGCCATCAGTGAGTCGACGCGGGAGCAACCTCTCCACTTT. It encodes CAISESTREQPLHF. The chain carries TRBV10-3 and TRBJ1-6; unclear D gene. V gave up 0 bases and J gave up 16 bases, with 16 bases separating them. The CDR3 is 14 residues long. Germline assignment: CDR1 ENHRY and CDR2 SYGVKD.